This T cell receptor (beta chain) was retrieved from a study of T cell responses to AZD1222 COVID-19 vaccine. Study outcomes and limitations: Along spike, vaccine-associated CD4 TCRs were found throughout, with dominance at 160-218 and 743-854. Scientists sampled the repertoires only once the peak T cell response had passed.

To note about this clone: As yet, its antigen is unknown.

Assay used: immunoSEQ multiplex PCR; TCRdb lists only in-frame clones, some missing. The data show about 63,000 clones, over 75% seen once. Trimming cost V 10 bases and J 5 bases, with 14 bases left between them. The CDR3 consists of 12 residues. Germline lookup yields CDR1 MDHEN and CDR2 SYDVKM. This sequence originates from an adult in good health. This rearrangement joins TRBV28 to TRBJ1-1; TRBD1 is a possible D gene (6 bases). Material: peripheral blood, obtained on day 0 of AZD1222 vaccination. CDR3 region: CAITPRGTEAFF. In DNA form, the CDR3 reads TGTGCCATCACACCGAGGGGGACTGAAGCTTTCTTT. The whole variable domain, remainder taken from reference TRBV28 and TRBJ1-1, is DVKVTQSSRYLVKRTGEKVFLECVQDMDHENMFWYRQDPGLGLRLIYFSYDVKMKEKGDIPEGYSVSREKKERFSLILESASTNQTSMYLCAITPRGTEAFFGQGTRLTVV.